This T cell receptor (beta chain) derives from a study of T cell responses to AZD1222 COVID-19 vaccine. Points from the study as a whole: Among spike-specific TCRs, nearly half reportedly target unmutated variant regions. The breadth and depth of Spike-specific TCRs increased once two AZD1222 doses had been given. Donors skewed white British and female; clonal diversity was possibly underestimated.

Turning to this clone: As yet, its antigen is unknown.

TCRdb's copy holds only in-frame clones and misses some; the assay was immunoSEQ multiplex PCR. Of 150,000 to 200,000 clones listed, about 92% were seen once; the top ten hold around 1%. Germline lookup yields CDR1 SEHNR and CDR2 FQNEAQ (reference sequence). CDR3 size: 12 residues. Deletions cut 3 bases from V and 8 bases from J, with 8 bases between. V gene TRBV7-9 combines with J gene TRBJ2-1, with D tentatively TRBD2 (5 bases). The TCR comes from an adult who received the AZD1222 COVID-19 vaccine. The material sequenced was peripheral blood, taken 28 days after the second AZD1222 dose. The CDR3 nucleotides read TGTGCCAGCAGCTTTCTGAGGGATGAGCAGTTCTTC. It specifies CASSFLRDEQFF.